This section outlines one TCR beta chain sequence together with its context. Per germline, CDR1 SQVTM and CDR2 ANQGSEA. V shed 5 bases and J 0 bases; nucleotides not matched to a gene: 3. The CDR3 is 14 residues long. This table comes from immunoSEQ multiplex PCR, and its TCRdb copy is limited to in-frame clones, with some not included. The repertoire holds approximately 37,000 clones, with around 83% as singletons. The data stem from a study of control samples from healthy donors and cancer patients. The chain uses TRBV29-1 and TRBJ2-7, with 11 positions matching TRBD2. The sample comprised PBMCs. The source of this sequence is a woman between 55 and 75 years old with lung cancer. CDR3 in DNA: TGCAGCGTTCCTAGCGGGGGGAGCTCCTACGAGCAGTACTTC. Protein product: CSVPSGGSSYEQYF.